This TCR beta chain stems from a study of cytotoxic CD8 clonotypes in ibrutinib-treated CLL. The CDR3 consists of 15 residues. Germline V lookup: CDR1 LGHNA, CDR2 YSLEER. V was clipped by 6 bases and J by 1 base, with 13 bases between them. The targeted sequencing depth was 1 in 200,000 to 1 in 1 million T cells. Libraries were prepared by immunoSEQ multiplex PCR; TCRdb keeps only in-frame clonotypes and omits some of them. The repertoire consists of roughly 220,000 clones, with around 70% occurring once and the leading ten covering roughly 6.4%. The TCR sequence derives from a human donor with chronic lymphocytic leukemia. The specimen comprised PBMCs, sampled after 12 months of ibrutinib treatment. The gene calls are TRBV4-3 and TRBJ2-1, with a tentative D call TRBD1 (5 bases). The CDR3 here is CASRLATGSYNEQFF. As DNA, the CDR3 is TGCGCCAGCAGATTAGCTACAGGATCCTACAATGAGCAGTTCTTC.